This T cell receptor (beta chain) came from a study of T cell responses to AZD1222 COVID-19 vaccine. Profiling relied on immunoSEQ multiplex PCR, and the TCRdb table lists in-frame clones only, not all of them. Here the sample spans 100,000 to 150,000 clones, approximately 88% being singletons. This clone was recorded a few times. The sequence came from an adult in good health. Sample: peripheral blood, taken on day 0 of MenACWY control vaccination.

This CDR3 is CASSPLGHGGWTEAFF. DNA for the CDR3: TGTGCCAGCAGCCCACTAGGCCATGGGGGGTGGACTGAAGCTTTCTTT. The chain is built from TRBV14 and TRBJ1-1, with D perhaps TRBD1 (5 bases). V lost 4 bases to trimming and J lost 5 bases, with 20 bases between them. There are 16 residues in the CDR3. Germline assignment: CDR1 SGHDN and CDR2 FVKESK. Supplemented by reference TRBV14 and TRBJ1-1, the full variable domain reads EAGVTQFPSHSVIEKGQTVTLRCDPISGHDNLYWYRRVMGKEIKFLLHFVKESKQDESGMPNNRFLAERTGGTYSTLKVQPAELEDSGVYFCASSPLGHGGWTEAFFGQGTRLTVV.